One and the same sample provided the 25 T cell receptor beta chains below, sequenced in a study of blood T cell repertoires in COVID-19. Assay used: immunoSEQ multiplex PCR; TCRdb lists only in-frame clones, some missing. In the table there are fewer than 200,000 clones, approximately 91% of which are singletons. Sequencing used peripheral blood. These receptors all come from a man aged 18 to 30 with COVID-19, enrolled during active disease.

In the case of this clone: A read error may produce the germline difference seen at one junction end. The V and J genes are TRBV5-4 and TRBJ2-2; D remains ambiguous. The CDR3 loop spans 13 amino acids. Germline-derived CDR1 and CDR2 are SGHNT and YYREEE (reference sequence). CDR3 DNA: TGTGCGAGCAAGAAATACGGGACCGGGGAGCTGTTTTTT. Protein sequence: CASKKYGTGELFF.

This clone was picked up one time. This rearrangement joins TRBV10-3 to TRBJ2-3; 9 nucleotides agree with TRBD2. This CDR3 spans 16 amino acids. Trimming cost V 2 bases and J 1 base; bases outside gene matches: 4. CDR1 ENHRY and CDR2 SYGVKD come from the germline V gene. The CDR3 is CAISEAAGGGTDTQYF. In DNA, the CDR3 is TGTGCCATCAGTGAGGCAGCGGGAGGAGGCACAGATACGCAGTATTTT.

In DNA form, the CDR3 reads TGTGCCAGCAGCCCGACTCAGAGGACAGGAACCTACGAGCAGTACTTC. Encoded protein: CASSPTQRTGTYEQYF. This chain connects TRBV7-6 to TRBJ2-7; 7 bases align to TRBD1. Trimming removed 5 bases from V and 2 bases from J; junction bases left unmatched: 12. The germline CDR1 and CDR2 sequences are SGHVS and FNYEAQ. This CDR3 region has 16 residues.

The V call is TRBV19, the J call TRBJ1-1, with D maybe TRBD1 (5 bases). This CDR3 has 16 residues. V was pared by 3 bases and J by 4 bases, with 18 bases between. Germline CDR1 and CDR2: LNHDA and SQIVND (reference sequence). The CDR3 region has the DNA TGTGCCAGTAGTATTAAAGCCAGGGAGGTCGGCACTGAAGCTTTCTTT. This encodes CASSIKAREVGTEAFF.

This chain uses TRBV2 with TRBJ2-1, with a weak D call TRBD1 (5 bases). V was shortened by 6 bases and J by 0 bases, with 12 bases between the two germline ends. The CDR3 contains 15 residues. Germline loops: CDR1 SNHLY, CDR2 FYNNEI. CDR3 loop: CASRDIRTSYNEQFF. The DNA for the CDR3 is TGTGCCAGCAGGGACATCCGAACCTCCTACAATGAGCAGTTCTTC.

V is TRBV15 and J is TRBJ2-3, with TRBD1 matching 8 bases. J gave up 2 bases and V 2 bases, and 12 bases lay outside the gene matches. The germline V gene has CDR1 LNHNV and CDR2 YYDKDF (reference sequence). The CDR3 has 18 residues. The CDR3 reads CATSRLRYWTGTTDTQYF. DNA of the CDR3: TGTGCCACCAGCAGACTAAGGTATTGGACAGGGACCACAGATACGCAGTATTTT.

The V gene is TRBV19, the J gene TRBJ1-2; unclear D gene. V gave up 5 bases and J gave up 7 bases, with 17 bases separating them. Per germline, CDR1 LNHDA and CDR2 SQIVND (reference sequence). The CDR3 covers 14 residues. CDR3 sequence: CASSSLRRKRGYTF. The CDR3 DNA sequence: TGTGCCAGTAGTTCCCTTCGGCGGAAGCGTGGCTACACCTTC.

The J gene is TRBJ2-1, the V gene TRBV11-2; TRBD2 matches 10 bases. Germline loops: CDR1 SGHAT, CDR2 FQNNGV. The ends lost 3 bases at V and 0 bases at J; junction bases unmatched: 5. This CDR3 contains 17 residues. The CDR3 DNA follows: TGTGCCAGCAGCTTTGCTCCTAGCGGGAGCTCCTACAATGAGCAGTTCTTC. This codes for CASSFAPSGSSYNEQFF.

This clone came up once. The V gene is TRBV7-9, the J gene TRBJ1-6; 11 bases agree with TRBD1. CDR3 length: 16 residues. Germline trimming cut 2 bases from V and 8 bases from J; bases unmatched to any gene: 5. CDR1 and CDR2 (germline): SEHNR, FQNEAQ (reference sequence). This CDR3 reads CASSLTPGQGDSPLHF. CDR3 DNA: TGTGCCAGCAGCTTAACCCCGGGACAGGGGGATTCACCCCTCCACTTT.

V gene TRBV6-1 combines with J gene TRBJ1-1, with D tentatively TRBD1 (5 bases). Trimming shortened V by 2 bases and J by 0 bases, and 13 bases separated the two germline ends. This CDR3 spans 16 amino acids. The germline CDR1 and CDR2 sequences are MNHNS and SASEGT. The CDR3 bases are TGTGCCAGCAGTGAATGGAGAGGGGAGGTGAACACTGAAGCTTTCTTT. It is translated as CASSEWRGEVNTEAFF.

DNA of the CDR3: TGCAGTGCTAGTCTAGACTCCTACAATGAGCAGTTCTTC. Translated: CSASLDSYNEQFF. The chain joins TRBV20-1 to TRBJ2-1; D not resolved. The CDR3 is made up of 13 amino acids. Trimming stripped 3 bases from V and 0 bases from J, with 6 bases between. Germline-derived CDR1 and CDR2 are DFQATT and SNEGSKA (reference sequence).

V usage is TRBV5-5 and J usage is TRBJ2-1; possible D gene TRBD1, 6 bases. V was trimmed by 4 bases and J by 12 bases, leaving 14 bases between them. CDR1 and CDR2 from the germline V gene are SGHKS and YYEKEE (reference sequence). CDR3 size: 12 residues. The CDR3 reads CASSPSRGGQFF. In DNA, the CDR3 is TGTGCCAGCAGCCCCTCTCGAGGGGGGCAGTTCTTC.

This clone was recorded only once. This chain uses TRBV7-2 with TRBJ2-4, with a weak D call TRBD2 (5 bases). The V and J ends lost 4 bases and 7 bases respectively, with 17 bases between them. Germline V gene data show CDR1 as SGHTA and CDR2 as FQGNSA. The CDR3 is 15 amino acids. This chain's CDR3 is CASSSWAGTGNIQYF. CDR3 DNA: TGTGCCAGCAGCTCCTGGGCCGGCACGGGGAACATTCAGTACTTC.

The chain joins TRBV25-1 to TRBJ2-5, with 9 bases fitting TRBD1. The CDR3 extends over 16 amino acids. V dropped 2 bases and J dropped 6; count of bases not matched to a gene: 10. The germline V gene encodes CDR1 MGHDK and CDR2 SYGVNS. The CDR3 spells CASSEATVTGGKTQYF. In DNA, the CDR3 is TGTGCCAGCAGTGAAGCTACCGTGACAGGGGGGAAGACCCAGTACTTC.

J is TRBJ2-7 and V is TRBV18; a possible D gene is TRBD1 (6 bases). Germline V CDR1 and CDR2: KGHSH, LQKENI. V was cut by 3 bases and J by 2 bases, with 11 bases left in between. This CDR3 region has 14 residues. In DNA, the CDR3 is TGTGCCAGCTCACCCACAGGGACCACCTACGAGCAGTACTTC. This encodes CASSPTGTTYEQYF.

This chain uses TRBV6-6 with TRBJ2-5, with D maybe TRBD1 (8 bases). The CDR3 has 14 residues. V was cut by 7 bases and J by 4 bases, with 16 bases left in between. Germline CDR1 is MNHNY and CDR2 is SVGAGI (reference sequence). CDR3 region: CASTDRGGRETQYF. CDR3 coding DNA: TGTGCCAGCACAGACAGGGGAGGGCGAGAGACCCAGTACTTC.

This chain joins TRBV19 and TRBJ1-1, with D possibly matching TRBD1 (6 bases). The CDR3 extends over 13 amino acids. Germline V gene lookup returns CDR1 LNHDA and CDR2 SQIVND (reference sequence). The V and J ends lost 4 bases and 4 bases respectively, with 10 bases between them. CDR3 coding DNA: TGTGCCAGTAGTACTGCCAGGGGCACTGAAGCTTTCTTT. This translates into CASSTARGTEAFF.

The chain joins TRBV5-1 to TRBJ2-2, with a tentative D call TRBD1 (8 bases). Germline loops: CDR1 SGHRS, CDR2 YFSETQ. The CDR3 is 15 residues long. The V and J ends lost 4 bases and 7 bases respectively, with 17 bases between them. CDR3: CASSPDRGGGGELFF. DNA of the CDR3: TGCGCCAGCAGCCCCGACAGGGGAGGGGGCGGGGAGCTGTTTTTT.

The V gene is TRBV5-4, the J gene TRBJ1-1; D gene ambiguous. CDR1 and CDR2 (germline): SGHNT, YYREEE (reference sequence). This CDR3 is 12 amino acids long. The V and J ends lost 2 bases and 6 bases respectively, with 8 bases between them. CDR3 protein: CASSFGRAEAFF. The DNA for the CDR3 is TGTGCCAGCAGCTTTGGGAGGGCTGAAGCTTTCTTT.

The chain combines TRBV24-1 with TRBJ1-2; possibly TRBD1 for D (6 bases). Trimming removed 12 bases from V and 2 bases from J, with 12 bases in between. The CDR3 is 12 residues long. Germline loops: CDR1 KGHDR, CDR2 SFDVKD. CDR3: CAAQDRNYGYTF. Written as DNA, the CDR3 is TGTGCCGCTCAGGACAGAAACTATGGCTACACCTTC.

The V gene is TRBV12-5, the J gene TRBJ2-3; D might be TRBD1 (6 bases). CDR3 length equals 15 residues. CDR1 is LGHNT, CDR2 FRNRAP, per germline. V was cut by 0 bases and J by 6 bases, with 13 bases left in between. DNA for the CDR3: TGTGCTAGTGGTTTGGTACAGGGATTATTTGATACGCAGTATTTT. Amino acids: CASGLVQGLFDTQYF.

The chain couples TRBV5-5 to TRBJ2-1, with TRBD2 as a possible D gene (6 bases). This CDR3 comprises 12 residues. Germline V lookup: CDR1 SGHKS, CDR2 YYEKEE (reference sequence). V was shortened by 6 bases and J by 4 bases, with 8 bases between the two germline ends. Here the CDR3 DNA reads TGTGCCAGCATGCGGGGATACAATGAGCAGTTCTTC. It codes for CASMRGYNEQFF.

The chain couples TRBV7-3 to TRBJ2-5, with a tentative D call TRBD1 (5 bases). CDR1 and CDR2 from the germline V gene are SGHTA and FQGTGA. The CDR3 spans 15 residues. V was trimmed by 0 bases and J by 1 base, leaving 9 bases between them. The DNA for the CDR3 is TGTGCCAGCAGCTTAACGGGGCACAGCCAAGAGACCCAGTACTTC. This encodes CASSLTGHSQETQYF.

The chain links TRBV7-9 to TRBJ1-2; no definite D call. Trimming cost V 3 bases and J 7 bases, with 15 bases left between them. Germline V CDR1 and CDR2: SEHNR, FQNEAQ (reference sequence). The CDR3 runs 14 residues. DNA of the CDR3: TGTGCCAGCAGCTTCATTACGGGGAAGGCTGGCTACACCTTC. Amino acid sequence: CASSFITGKAGYTF.

V usage is TRBV24-1 and J usage is TRBJ2-5, with 14 bases identical to TRBD2. This CDR3 contains 18 residues. V lost 5 bases, J lost 4 bases, and 11 bases stayed unmatched. Germline CDR1 KGHDR, CDR2 SFDVKD. CDR3 region: CATSAPGLAGAGGETQYF. Written as DNA, the CDR3 is TGTGCCACCAGTGCCCCGGGACTAGCGGGAGCTGGGGGAGAGACCCAGTACTTC.